This entry is about one T cell receptor beta chain. Antigen: not known. This sample stems from a study of cytomegalovirus exposure and HLA in healthy donors. Overall study results and limits: An analysis was carried out later, and it reportedly showed fewer N-insertions in an Asian-associated ancestry cluster than the approximately 610-donor mean. It was fewer than 200 TCR beta chains that were listed as cytomegalovirus-associated. Later work found that TCR association rates differed between HLA loci; DRB1 had the most and HLA-C the fewest. A few CMV-associated chains proved CMV antigen-specific in vitro.

CDR1 is KGHSH and CDR2 is LQKENI in the germline V gene. This CDR3 has 15 residues. V lost 3 bases and J lost 5; bases outside the gene matches: 9. This PCR relied on a set of 60 Vbeta primers and 13 Jbeta primers. Assay used: immunoSEQ multiplex PCR; TCRdb lists only in-frame clones, some missing. This table has approximately 150,000 clones, 77% appearing once. V and J are TRBV18 and TRBJ1-1, with TRBD1 matching 7 bases. This clonotype was obtained from a woman aged 60 to 75 in good health and CMV-seronegative. Sequenced material: PBMCs. The CDR3 is CASSPPRQGQTEAFF. The CDR3 region has the DNA TGTGCCAGCTCACCCCCGCGACAGGGCCAAACTGAAGCTTTCTTT. Complete variable domain (other parts from reference TRBV18 and TRBJ1-1): NAGVMQNPRHLVRRRGQEARLRCSPMKGHSHVYWYRQLPEEGLKFMVYLQKENIIDESGMPKERFSAEFPKEGPSILRIQQVVRGDSAAYFCASSPPRQGQTEAFFGQGTRLTVV.